The 4 T cell receptor beta chains in this list originate from one sample, sequenced in a study of blood T cell repertoires in COVID-19. Produced via immunoSEQ multiplex PCR; TCRdb's table is partial and in-frame only. Counted here are about 100,000 clones, about 90% occurring once; the ten biggest clones make up approximately 7%. Sequencing input: peripheral blood. Source of these receptors: a man in his thirties or forties in a cohort sampled during active COVID-19.

The rearrangement uses TRBV18 and TRBJ2-1; no firm D call. Germline V gene sequence: CDR1 KGHSH, CDR2 LQKENI. The germline V and J ends were trimmed by 3 bases and 0 bases, with 3 bases remaining between them. The CDR3 totals 13 residues. The CDR3 coding sequence is TGTGCCAGCTCACCTAACTCCTACAATGAGCAGTTCTTC. Its translation is CASSPNSYNEQFF.

J is TRBJ2-3 and V is TRBV5-1; a possible D gene is TRBD2 (6 bases). Trimming stripped 0 bases from V and 5 bases from J, with 19 bases between. The germline gives CDR1 SGHRS, CDR2 YFSETQ. CDR3 length: 17 residues. The chain's CDR3 is CASSLGPGGVNEDTQYF. The CDR3 DNA reads TGCGCCAGCAGCTTGGGCCCAGGAGGGGTCAACGAAGATACGCAGTATTTT.

Here the CDR3 DNA reads TGCGCCAGCAGTTCCTCCGGCGCGGGGCCTAGGGAGACCCAGTACTTC. Protein: CASSSSGAGPRETQYF. This sequence joins TRBV5-1 and TRBJ2-5; tentative D call: TRBD2 (6 bases). The CDR3 is made up of 16 amino acids. V lost 5 bases, J lost 5 bases, and 22 bases lay in between. Germline lookup yields CDR1 SGHRS and CDR2 YFSETQ.

The chain joins TRBV3-1 (or the pseudogene TRBV3-2) to TRBJ2-6, with TRBD1 matching 7 bases. Germline-derived CDR1 and CDR2 are LGHDT and YNNKEL (reference sequence). The CDR3 totals 16 residues. The junction had 0 bases not matched to a gene; V was cut back by 1 base and J by 0 bases. CDR3 DNA sequence: TGTGCCAGCAGCCAAGGGACAGGCTCTGGGGCCAACGTCCTGACTTTC. Residues: CASSQGTGSGANVLTF.